Given below is one T cell receptor beta chain in context. Authors' processing steps: It was from reference gene primer amplification that nucleated cell counts were estimated. Assay used: immunoSEQ multiplex PCR; TCRdb lists only in-frame clones, some missing. The V and J calls and clone size are taken from that table; D and trimming were inferred from the DNA. The top ten hold about 3.9% of the sample, which has 120,000 to 150,000 clones, roughly 77% seen once. This entry is derived from a study of blood T cell repertoires in COVID-19. Study-level background: In each case, the material was cDNA or gDNA derived from T cells, B-cell-depleted T cells, or PBMCs.

The CDR3 covers 13 residues. CDR1 and CDR2 (germline): SQVTM, ANQGSEA. V lost 0 bases and J lost 6, with 11 bases in between. The chain uses TRBV29-1 and TRBJ1-2; D remains ambiguous. The source is a man in his sixties with acute or convalescent COVID-19. Sequenced input: peripheral blood. The DNA of the CDR3 is TGCAGCGTTGAAGATCAACCCGGGAATGGCTACACCTTC. It translates to CSVEDQPGNGYTF.